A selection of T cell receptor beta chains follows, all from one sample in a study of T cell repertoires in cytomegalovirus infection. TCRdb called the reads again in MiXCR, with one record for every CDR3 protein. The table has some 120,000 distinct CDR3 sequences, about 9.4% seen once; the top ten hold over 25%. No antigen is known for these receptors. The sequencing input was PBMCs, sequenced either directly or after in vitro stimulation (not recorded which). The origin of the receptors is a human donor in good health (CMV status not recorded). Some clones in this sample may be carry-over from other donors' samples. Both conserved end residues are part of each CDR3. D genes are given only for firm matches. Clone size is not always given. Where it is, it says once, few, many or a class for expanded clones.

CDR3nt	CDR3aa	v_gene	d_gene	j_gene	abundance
TGTGCCAGCAGTTTTGCCGACAGTCGGACTGAAGCTTTCTTT	CASSFADSRTEAFF	TRBV28	-	TRBJ1-1	many
TGTGCCAGTAGTATCGGACAGATAGTTTGGGATGAGCAGTTCTTC	CASSIGQIVWDEQFF	TRBV19	-	TRBJ2-1	-
TGTGCCAGCAGCTTAGAGGGGGAATCCTACAATGAGCAGTTCTTC	CASSLEGESYNEQFF	TRBV7-6	-	TRBJ2-1	-
TGTGCCAGCAGTACGAACTATGAGCAGTTCTTC	CASSTNYEQFF	TRBV7-2	-	TRBJ2-1	many
TGTGCCAGCAGTTTATGGGGTTCAACTAATGAAAAACTGTTTTTT	CASSLWGSTNEKLFF	TRBV27	-	TRBJ1-4	many
TGTGCCAGCAGCCAGCTTAACACCGGGGAGCTGTTTTTT	CASSQLNTGELFF	TRBV14	-	TRBJ2-2	-
TGTGCCAGCAGTGGGGGACAGACGTATGGCTACACCTTC	CASSGGQTYGYTF	TRBV28	TRBD1	TRBJ1-2	-
TGTGCCAGCAGCCCCGGAGGGGGCTCGAGTGGGGCTTTCTTT	CASSPGGGSSGAFF	TRBV7-9	TRBD1	TRBJ1-1	many
TGTGCCTGGGATTCCAGGGTCGACTATGGCTACACCTTC	CAWDSRVDYGYTF	TRBV30	-	TRBJ1-2	many
TGTGCCAGCAGTTGGCAAGTGACTAATGAAAAACTGTTTTTT	CASSWQVTNEKLFF	TRBV12-3/TRBV12-4	-	TRBJ1-4	-
TGTGCCAGCAGCTTGCGAGGGCTTGAAGCTTTCTTT	CASSLRGLEAFF	TRBV5-6	-	TRBJ1-1	-
TGCGCCAGCAGCCAAGGAAAGTGGGACCACCGATACTCCTACGAGCAGTACTTC	CASSQGKWDHRYSYEQYF	TRBV4-1	-	TRBJ2-7	many
TGTGCCAGCAGTTACGCGGGACAGACTAGCACAGATACGCAGTATTTT	CASSYAGQTSTDTQYF	TRBV6-8	-	TRBJ2-3	-
TGTGCCAGCAGCGAAACGGGGACAGGGGGTTCCTACGAGCAGTACTTC	CASSETGTGGSYEQYF	TRBV4-2	TRBD1	TRBJ2-7	many
TGTGCCAGCAGCCAGGAAAGATTCGGGGCCAACGTCCTGACTTTC	CASSQERFGANVLTF	TRBV7-8	-	TRBJ2-6	-
TGCGCCAGCAGCCAAGTTCGGGGACTAGCGGGAGCTAGGAGCACAGATACGCAGTATTTT	CASSQVRGLAGARSTDTQYF	TRBV4-1	TRBD2	TRBJ2-3	many
TGTGCCAGCAGCTTAGCGCTTGGACTAGCGGATCACACAGATACGCAGTATTTT	CASSLALGLADHTDTQYF	TRBV7-6	TRBD2	TRBJ2-3	many
TGTGCCAGTAGTGTGAGGACAGGGCTAAATAGCAATCAGCCCCAGCATTTT	CASSVRTGLNSNQPQHF	TRBV19	TRBD1	TRBJ1-5	many
TGTGCCAGCTCACCACTAGGGCCAGGGATACCCTACAATGAGCAGTTCTTC	CASSPLGPGIPYNEQFF	TRBV18	-	TRBJ2-1	-
TGTGCCAGCAGCCCGGTGACTACTAGCGGAAAAGAGACCCAGTACTTC	CASSPVTTSGKETQYF	TRBV7-6	TRBD2	TRBJ2-5	many
TGCAGTGCTCCCCGCCCGGGGACAGGGTTTGGTAACACTGAAGCTTTCTTT	CSAPRPGTGFGNTEAFF	TRBV20-1	TRBD1	TRBJ1-1	-
TGTGCCAGCAGGCGACAGGGCGGGGAGCTGTTTTTT	CASRRQGGELFF	TRBV6-2/TRBV6-3	TRBD1	TRBJ2-2	-
TGTGCCAGCAGCTTCCCTGGGGGGATCGGCTATGGCTACACCTTC	CASSFPGGIGYGYTF	TRBV11-2	-	TRBJ1-2	many
TGTGCCAGCTCTGCGGCTAGCGGGAGGGCCTCTGCAGATACGCAGTATTTT	CASSAASGRASADTQYF	TRBV18	TRBD2	TRBJ2-3	many
TGTGCCAGCAGCTCACCGGCAGGGGCCGGCTACACCTTC	CASSSPAGAGYTF	TRBV7-2	-	TRBJ1-2	many
TGTGCCAGCAGTCCCCAAGGTCGTGGCGAGCAGTACTTC	CASSPQGRGEQYF	TRBV27	-	TRBJ2-7	many
TGTGCCAGCAGCTTAAGCGCGTCGAGGTCCTCCTACGAGCAGTACTTC	CASSLSASRSSYEQYF	TRBV7-2	-	TRBJ2-7	many
TGTGCCAGCAGCCTTTCAGCGGGAGGGCCTGCAGATACGCAGTATTTT	CASSLSAGGPADTQYF	TRBV7-6	TRBD2	TRBJ2-3	many
TGTGCCAGCAGCTTAGTCCTACCGAACACCGGGGAGCTGTTTTTT	CASSLVLPNTGELFF	TRBV7-9	-	TRBJ2-2	few
TGTGCCAGCAGTCGTCCCGGGACAGGGAACACTGAAGCTTTCTTT	CASSRPGTGNTEAFF	TRBV6-1	TRBD1	TRBJ1-1	many
TGCGCCAGCAGCTTGGCCGATTACAATGAGCAGTTCTTC	CASSLADYNEQFF	TRBV5-1	-	TRBJ2-1	-
TGTGCCAGCAGCTTAACTCGTAACGTCTATGGCTACACCTTC	CASSLTRNVYGYTF	TRBV7-8	-	TRBJ1-2	many
TGTGCCACCAGCCCGGGTGGGCGTGGAGATACGCAGTATTTT	CATSPGGRGDTQYF	TRBV24-1	-	TRBJ2-3	many
TGCGCCAGCAGCCAAGAGGAGGGGAGGACTAGCGGGACCGCGACCTACGAGCAGTACTTC	CASSQEEGRTSGTATYEQYF	TRBV4-3	TRBD2	TRBJ2-7	-
TGTGCCAGCAGCCACACCGCGGGACACAGCTCCTACAATGAGCAGTTCTTC	CASSHTAGHSSYNEQFF	TRBV14	-	TRBJ2-1	many
TGCGCCAGCAGCCCGGAGACCACTAGTTTAGATACGCAGTATTTT	CASSPETTSLDTQYF	TRBV5-1	-	TRBJ2-3	many
TGTGCCAGCAGCGCCGGGATCGAAGAGACCCAGTACTTC	CASSAGIEETQYF	TRBV7-3	-	TRBJ2-5	many
TGTGCCAGCAGCTTAGACAGGGAAGGGTATGAGCAGTTCTTC	CASSLDREGYEQFF	TRBV7-2	-	TRBJ2-1	-
TGTGCCAGCAGACATATAGGGGGGGGGGGAGCGGGGGTGACAGATACGCAGTATTTT	CASRHIGGGGAGVTDTQYF	TRBV7-2	TRBD2	TRBJ2-3	many
-	CASSTSTGTQETQYF	TRBV12-3/TRBV12-4	-	TRBJ2-5	-
TGTGCCAGCTCACCACGTCAGACGGCTGGAGATACGCAGTATTTT	CASSPRQTAGDTQYF	TRBV18	-	TRBJ2-3	-
TGTGCCAGCAGCTTAAGACAGCTTTCCTATGGCTACACCTTC	CASSLRQLSYGYTF	TRBV7-2	-	TRBJ1-2	-
TGTGCCAGCAGCCCCCGGGCTAGCGGGAGGGCCGGAGAGCAGTTCTTC	CASSPRASGRAGEQFF	TRBV28	TRBD2	TRBJ2-1	many
TGTGCCAGTAGTATACAGACAGGGACAGATACGCAGTATTTT	CASSIQTGTDTQYF	TRBV19	TRBD1	TRBJ2-3	-
TGTGCCAGCAGCCGAAACAGGGAACGATTGGGGAAACTGTTTTTT	CASSRNRERLGKLFF	TRBV7-8	-	TRBJ1-4	-
TGTGCCAGCAGTGAGTGGGGACAGGATATGAACACTGAAGCTTTCTTT	CASSEWGQDMNTEAFF	TRBV25-1	TRBD1	TRBJ1-1	many
TGTGCCAGCAGTTTGCCCACAGGGGCTGGAGGGGAGCTGTTTTTT	CASSLPTGAGGELFF	TRBV28	TRBD1	TRBJ2-2	-